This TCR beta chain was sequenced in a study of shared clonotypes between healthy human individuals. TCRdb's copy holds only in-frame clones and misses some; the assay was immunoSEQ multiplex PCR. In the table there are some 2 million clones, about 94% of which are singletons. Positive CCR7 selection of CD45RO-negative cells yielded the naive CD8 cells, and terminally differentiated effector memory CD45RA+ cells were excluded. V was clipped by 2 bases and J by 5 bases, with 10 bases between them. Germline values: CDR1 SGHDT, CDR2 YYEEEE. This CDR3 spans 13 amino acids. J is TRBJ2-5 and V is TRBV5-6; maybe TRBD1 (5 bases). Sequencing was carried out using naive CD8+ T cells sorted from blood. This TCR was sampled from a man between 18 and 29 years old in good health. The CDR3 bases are TGTGCCAGCAGCTTAAGGGCAGGGGAGACCCAGTACTTC. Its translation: CASSLRAGETQYF.